A single sample gave rise to the 3 T cell receptor beta chains below, sequenced in a study of cytomegalovirus exposure and HLA in healthy donors. A multiplex PCR was run with 60 Vbeta primers and 13 Jbeta primers. The data were produced by immunoSEQ multiplex PCR, yet TCRdb's version contains in-frame clones alone and is incomplete. The table records about 170,000 clones, 62% of them present only once. The sequenced material came from PBMCs. The receptors were gathered from a middle-aged man in good health and CMV-seronegative.

The chain carries TRBV2 and TRBJ2-5, with 10 bases matching TRBD2. Germline trimming cut 6 bases from V and 7 bases from J; bases unmatched to any gene: 11. The CDR3 covers 15 residues. Germline V CDR1 and CDR2: SNHLY, FYNNEI. CDR3 coding DNA: TGTGCCAGCAGGCGCGCGACGCTAGCGGGGGCGACCCAGTACTTC. The encoded protein is CASRRATLAGATQYF.

The gene calls are TRBV10-2 and TRBJ2-5, with D possibly TRBD2 on 5 matching bases. Germline CDR1 and CDR2: WSHSY and SAAADI. CDR3 length: 14 amino acids. V lost 4 bases to trimming and J lost 4 bases, with 13 bases between them. For the CDR3, the DNA is TGCGCCAGCAGTGTTCTGTCGGGGAGAGAGACCCAGTACTTC. It is translated as CASSVLSGRETQYF.

The rearrangement links TRBV28 to TRBJ1-1; 7 positions agree with TRBD1. The CDR3 is made up of 14 amino acids. Germline CDR1 reads MDHEN; CDR2 reads SYDVKM. Trimming at V came to 7 bases and at J to 5 bases, leaving 10 bases not matched to a gene. The CDR3 spells CASNYITGDTEAFF. Here the CDR3 DNA reads TGTGCCAGCAATTACATTACAGGGGATACTGAAGCTTTCTTT. Full variable domain (rest looked up from reference TRBV28 and TRBJ1-1): DVKVTQSSRYLVKRTGEKVFLECVQDMDHENMFWYRQDPGLGLRLIYFSYDVKMKEKGDIPEGYSVSREKKERFSLILESASTNQTSMYLCASNYITGDTEAFFGQGTRLTVV.